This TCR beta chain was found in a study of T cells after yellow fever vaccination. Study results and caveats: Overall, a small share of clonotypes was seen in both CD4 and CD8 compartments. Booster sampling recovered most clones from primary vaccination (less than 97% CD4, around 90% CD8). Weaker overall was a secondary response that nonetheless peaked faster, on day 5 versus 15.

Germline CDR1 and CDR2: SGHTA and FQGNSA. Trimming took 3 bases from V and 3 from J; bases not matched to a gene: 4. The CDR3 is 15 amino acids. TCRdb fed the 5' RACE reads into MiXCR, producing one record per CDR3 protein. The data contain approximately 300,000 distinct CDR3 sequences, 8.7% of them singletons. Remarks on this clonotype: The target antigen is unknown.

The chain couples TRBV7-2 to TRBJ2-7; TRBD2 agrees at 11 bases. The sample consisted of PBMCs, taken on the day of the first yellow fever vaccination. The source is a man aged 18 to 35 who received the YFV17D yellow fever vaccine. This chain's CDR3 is CASSLASGGLYEQYV. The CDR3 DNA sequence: TGTGCCAGCAGCTTGGCTAGCGGGGGGCTCTACGAGCAGTACGTC.